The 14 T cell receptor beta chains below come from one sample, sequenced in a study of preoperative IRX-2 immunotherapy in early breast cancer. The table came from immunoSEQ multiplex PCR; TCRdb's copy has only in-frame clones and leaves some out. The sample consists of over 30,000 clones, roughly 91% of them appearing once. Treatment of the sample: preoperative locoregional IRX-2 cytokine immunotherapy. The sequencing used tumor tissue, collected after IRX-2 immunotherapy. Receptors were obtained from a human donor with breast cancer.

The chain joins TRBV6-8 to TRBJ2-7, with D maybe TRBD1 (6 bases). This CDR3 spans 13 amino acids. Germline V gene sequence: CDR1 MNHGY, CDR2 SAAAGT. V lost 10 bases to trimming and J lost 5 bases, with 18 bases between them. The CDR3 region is CAIGRRQDDEQYV. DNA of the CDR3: TGTGCCATCGGCCGACGACAGGACGACGAGCAGTACGTC.

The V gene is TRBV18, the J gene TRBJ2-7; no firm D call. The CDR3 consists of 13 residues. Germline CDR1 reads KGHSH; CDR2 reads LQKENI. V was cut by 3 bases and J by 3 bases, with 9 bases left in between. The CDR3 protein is CASSPYAGYEQYF. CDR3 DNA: TGTGCCAGCTCACCCTACGCTGGCTACGAGCAGTACTTC. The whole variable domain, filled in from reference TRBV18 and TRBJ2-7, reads NAGVMQNPRHLVRRRGQEARLRCSPMKGHSHVYWYRQLPEEGLKFMVYLQKENIIDESGMPKERFSAEFPKEGPSILRIQQVVRGDSAAYFCASSPYAGYEQYFGPGTRLTVT.

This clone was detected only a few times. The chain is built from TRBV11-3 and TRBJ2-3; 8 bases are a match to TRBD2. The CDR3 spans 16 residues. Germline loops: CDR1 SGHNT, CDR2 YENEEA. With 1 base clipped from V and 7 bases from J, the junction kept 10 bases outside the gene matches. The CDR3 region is CASSLGFSGAYNTQYF. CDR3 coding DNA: TGTGCCAGCAGCTTAGGGTTTAGCGGGGCATATAATACGCAGTATTTT.

CDR3 nucleotides: TGTGCCAGCAGCTTGGGTAGATCGAACACTGAAGCTTTCTTT. This sequence encodes CASSLGRSNTEAFF. The gene calls are TRBV7-6 and TRBJ1-1, with no clear D. The CDR3 covers 14 residues. V was trimmed by 3 bases and J by 1 base, leaving 9 bases between them. Germline lookup yields CDR1 SGHVS and CDR2 FNYEAQ.

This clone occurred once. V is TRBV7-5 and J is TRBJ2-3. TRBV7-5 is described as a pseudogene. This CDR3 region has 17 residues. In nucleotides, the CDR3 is TGTGCCAGCAGCTTAGGGCAGCCCAACCCTAGCACAGATACGCAGTATTTT. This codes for CASSLGQPNPSTDTQYF.

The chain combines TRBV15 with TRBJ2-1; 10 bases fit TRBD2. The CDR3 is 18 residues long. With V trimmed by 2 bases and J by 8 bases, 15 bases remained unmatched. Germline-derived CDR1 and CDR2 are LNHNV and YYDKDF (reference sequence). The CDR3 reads CATSRQKYSGGADHEQFF. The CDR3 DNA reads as TGTGCCACCAGCAGACAGAAGTACAGCGGGGGGGCCGATCATGAGCAGTTCTTC.

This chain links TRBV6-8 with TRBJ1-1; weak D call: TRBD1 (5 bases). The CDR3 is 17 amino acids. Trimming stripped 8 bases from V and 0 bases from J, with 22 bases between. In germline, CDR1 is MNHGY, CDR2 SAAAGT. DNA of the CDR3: TGTGCCAGCCGGTCACGGCCAGGGTTTTTGATGAACACTGAAGCTTTCTTT. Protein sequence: CASRSRPGFLMNTEAFF.

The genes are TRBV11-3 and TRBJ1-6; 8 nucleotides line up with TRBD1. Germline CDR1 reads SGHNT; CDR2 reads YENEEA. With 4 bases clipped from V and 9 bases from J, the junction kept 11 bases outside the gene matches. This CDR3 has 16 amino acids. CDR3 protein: CASSSPGQGKSSPLHF. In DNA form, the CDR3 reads TGTGCCAGCAGCTCGCCTGGACAGGGAAAGAGTTCACCCCTCCACTTT.

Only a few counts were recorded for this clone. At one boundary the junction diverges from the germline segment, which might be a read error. CDR3 region: CATRRETGSYGYTF. The DNA for the CDR3 is TGTGCCACCAGAAGAGAGACGGGGAGCTATGGCTACACCTTC. The chain uses TRBV15 and TRBJ1-2; D remains ambiguous. In germline, CDR1 is LNHNV, CDR2 YYDKDF (reference sequence). CDR3 length: 14 amino acids.

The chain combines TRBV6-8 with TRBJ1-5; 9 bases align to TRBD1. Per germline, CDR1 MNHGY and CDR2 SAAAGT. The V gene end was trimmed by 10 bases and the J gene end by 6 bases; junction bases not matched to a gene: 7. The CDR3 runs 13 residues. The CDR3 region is CAIETGGSQPQHF. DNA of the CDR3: TGTGCCATCGAAACAGGGGGCAGTCAGCCCCAGCATTTT.

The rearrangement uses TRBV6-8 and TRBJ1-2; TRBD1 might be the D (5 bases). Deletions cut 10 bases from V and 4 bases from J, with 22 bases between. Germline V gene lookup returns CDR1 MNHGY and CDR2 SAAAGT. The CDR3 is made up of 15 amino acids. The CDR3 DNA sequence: TGTGCCATCATGGGACCCTTTGGAGGGGTCTATGGCTACACCTTC. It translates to CAIMGPFGGVYGYTF.

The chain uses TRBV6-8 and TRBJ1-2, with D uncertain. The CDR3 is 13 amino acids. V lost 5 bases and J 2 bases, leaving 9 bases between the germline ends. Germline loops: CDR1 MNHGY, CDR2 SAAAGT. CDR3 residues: CASSTDNNYGYTF. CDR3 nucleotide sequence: TGTGCCAGCAGTACAGACAACAACTATGGCTACACCTTC.

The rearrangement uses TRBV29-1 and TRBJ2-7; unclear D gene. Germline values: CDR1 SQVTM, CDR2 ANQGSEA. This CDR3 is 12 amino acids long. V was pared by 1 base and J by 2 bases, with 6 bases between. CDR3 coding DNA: TGCAGCGTTGAAGTACAGACCTACGAGCAGTACTTC. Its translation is CSVEVQTYEQYF.

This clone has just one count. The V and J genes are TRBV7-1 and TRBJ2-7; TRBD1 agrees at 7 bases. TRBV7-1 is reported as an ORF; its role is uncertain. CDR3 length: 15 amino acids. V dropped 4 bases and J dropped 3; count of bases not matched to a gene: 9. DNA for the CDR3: TGTGCCAGCAGCTTCGTCCCCCAGGGGGACTACGAGCAGTACTTC. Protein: CASSFVPQGDYEQYF.